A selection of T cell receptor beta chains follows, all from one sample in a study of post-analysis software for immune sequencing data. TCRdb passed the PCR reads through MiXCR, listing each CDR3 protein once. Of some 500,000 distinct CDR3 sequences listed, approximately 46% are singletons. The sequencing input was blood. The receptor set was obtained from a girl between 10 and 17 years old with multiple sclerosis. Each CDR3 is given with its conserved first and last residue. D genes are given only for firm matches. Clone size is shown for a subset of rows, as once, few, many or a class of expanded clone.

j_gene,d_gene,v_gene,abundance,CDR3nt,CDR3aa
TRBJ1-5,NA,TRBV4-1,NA,TGCGCCAGCAGCCAATCCATATTGGGGGCCGGGGATCAGCCCCAGCATTTT,CASSQSILGAGDQPQHF
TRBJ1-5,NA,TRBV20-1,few,TGCAGTGCCATTCTTAACAGGCAGCCCCAGCATTTT,CSAILNRQPQHF
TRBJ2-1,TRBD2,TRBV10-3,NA,TGTGCCATCAGTGTAGCGGGAGTCTCCTACAATGAGCAGTTCTTC,CAISVAGVSYNEQFF
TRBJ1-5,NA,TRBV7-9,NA,TGTGCCTCCGCCGGGCCTCCGGGTCAGCCCCAGCATTTT,CASAGPPGQPQHF
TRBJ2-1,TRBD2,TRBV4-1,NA,TGCGCCAGCAGCCAAAAAGCGAGCCAACTAGCGGGGATCAATGAGCAGTTCTTC,CASSQKASQLAGINEQFF
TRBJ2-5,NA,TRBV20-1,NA,TGCAGTGCTGGGGGTCTCGCCCAAGAGACCCAGTACTTC,CSAGGLAQETQYF
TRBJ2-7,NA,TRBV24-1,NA,TGTGCCACCAGTGATTCTGGGGTCGAGCAGTACTTC,CATSDSGVEQYF
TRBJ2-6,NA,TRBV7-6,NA,TGTGCCAGCAGCTTTCGGCCAGGAAGCTCTGGGGCCAACGTCCTGACTTTC,CASSFRPGSSGANVLTF
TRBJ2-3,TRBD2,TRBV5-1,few,TGCGCCAGCAGCCAAACTAGCGCACCCACAGATACGCAGTATTTT,CASSQTSAPTDTQYF
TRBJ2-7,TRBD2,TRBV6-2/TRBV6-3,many,TGTGCCAGCAGTTACTCAGCGGGAGGCAGCGACGAGCAGTACTTC,CASSYSAGGSDEQYF
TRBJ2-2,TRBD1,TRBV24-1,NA,TGTGCCACCAGTGATTCAGGGGGCCCGAGGGACACCGGGGAGCTGTTTTTT,CATSDSGGPRDTGELFF
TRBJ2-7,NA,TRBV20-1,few,TGCAGTGCTAGAGTGAGTGGCGGGGTCCCCTACGAGCAGTACTTC,CSARVSGGVPYEQYF
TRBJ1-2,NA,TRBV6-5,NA,TGTGCCAGCAGCCGTGCGGGGGCCCATGGCTACACCTTC,CASSRAGAHGYTF
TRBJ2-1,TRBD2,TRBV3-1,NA,TGTGCCAGCAGCCGCGGGGGACTAGTGGGCTCCTACAATGAGCAGTTCTTC,CASSRGGLVGSYNEQFF
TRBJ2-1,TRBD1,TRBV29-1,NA,TGCACCCCCGGAGGACAGGGGAACAATGAGCAGTTCTTC,CTPGGQGNNEQFF
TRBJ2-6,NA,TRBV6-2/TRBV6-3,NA,TGTGCCAGCAGTTACAACCCCGGGACTCCATACTCTGGGGCCAACGTCCTGACTTTC,CASSYNPGTPYSGANVLTF
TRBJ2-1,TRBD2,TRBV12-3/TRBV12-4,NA,TGTGCCAGCAGTTTCCCATTAGCGGGAGGACCAAAATACAATGAGCAGTTCTTC,CASSFPLAGGPKYNEQFF
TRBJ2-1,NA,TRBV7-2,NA,TGTGCCAGCAACTTAGGTTACAATGAGCAGTTCTTC,CASNLGYNEQFF
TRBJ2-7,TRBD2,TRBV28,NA,TGTGCCAGCAGCCCCCCTCGGTTCGGCGGGAGATCACCCGAGCAGTACTTC,CASSPPRFGGRSPEQYF
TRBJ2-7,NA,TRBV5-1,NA,TGCGCCAGCAGCCCGGGACAGGTTGATCTAGCGGTCTCCTACGAGCAGTACTTC,CASSPGQVDLAVSYEQYF
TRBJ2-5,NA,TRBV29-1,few,TGCAGCGCCCAGGGGAGGAAGACCCAGTACTTC,CSAQGRKTQYF
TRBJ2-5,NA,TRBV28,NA,TGTGCCAGCAGTTTAGGTTACCGGGTGGAGACCCAGTACTTC,CASSLGYRVETQYF
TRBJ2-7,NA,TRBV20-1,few,TGCAGTGCTAGAGGAATTAGCCGGATCTACGAGCAGTACTTC,CSARGISRIYEQYF
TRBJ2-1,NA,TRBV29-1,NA,TGCAGCGCCTTTGGTGGAGAGGCTGACAATGAGCAGTTCTTC,CSAFGGEADNEQFF
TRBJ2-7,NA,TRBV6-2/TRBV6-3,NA,TGTGCCAGCAGTACCTTCTACGAGCAGTACTTC,CASSTFYEQYF
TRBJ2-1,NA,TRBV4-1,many,TGCGCCAGCAGAGGCTGGGATCCGGAGCAGTTCTTC,CASRGWDPEQFF
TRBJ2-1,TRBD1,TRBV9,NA,TGTGCCGGCAGCGCCGGGACAGAGAGTGAGCAGTTCTTC,CAGSAGTESEQFF
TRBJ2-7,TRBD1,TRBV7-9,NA,TGTGCCAGCAGCTCTAAAACAGGGGGTGCTTACGAGCAGTACTTC,CASSSKTGGAYEQYF
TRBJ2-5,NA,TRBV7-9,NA,TGTGCCAGCAGCTCCGTGGATAAAACAGGGACTGAGACCCAGTACTTC,CASSSVDKTGTETQYF
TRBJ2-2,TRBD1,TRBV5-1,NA,TGCGCCAGCAGTGCAGGGGGCCCCGGGGAGCTGTTTTTT,CASSAGGPGELFF
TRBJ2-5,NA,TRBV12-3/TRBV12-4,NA,TGTGCCAGCAGTCCTACTAGTGCCCAAGGCCAAGAGACCCAGTACTTC,CASSPTSAQGQETQYF
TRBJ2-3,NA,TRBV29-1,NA,TGCAGCGTTATAGGACCTAACACAGATACGCAGTATTTT,CSVIGPNTDTQYF
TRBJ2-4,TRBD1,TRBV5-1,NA,TGCGCCAGCAGCTTGGCCGACAGGGCCTACGAGCAGCACTTC,CASSLADRAYEQHF
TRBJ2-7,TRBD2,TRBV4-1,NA,TGCGCCAGCAGCCAAGTTAGCGGGAGTCAATACGAGCAGTACTTC,CASSQVSGSQYEQYF
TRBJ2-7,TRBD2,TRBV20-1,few,TGCAGTGCTAGTCCAGGACTAGGGGCCTACGAGCAGTACTTC,CSASPGLGAYEQYF
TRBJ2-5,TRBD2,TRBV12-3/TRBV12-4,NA,TGTGCCAGCAGTTTAACGGGGGGTTACACCCAAGATGCCCAATACTTC,CASSLTGGYTQDAQYF
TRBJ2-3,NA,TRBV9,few,TGTGCCAGCAGCGTAGAAGAACGTTTCGCAGATACGCAGTATTTT,CASSVEERFADTQYF
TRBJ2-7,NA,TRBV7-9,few,TGTGCCAGCAGCTTAGAAATCGGACAGAAAATCTACGAGCAGTACTTC,CASSLEIGQKIYEQYF
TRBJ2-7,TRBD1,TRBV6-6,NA,TGTGCCAGCAGTTATTCAACAGGGGGCCACGAGCAGTACTTC,CASSYSTGGHEQYF
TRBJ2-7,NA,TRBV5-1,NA,TGCGCCAGCAGCTTGATGACGGGCGGACCCTACGAGCAGTACTTC,CASSLMTGGPYEQYF
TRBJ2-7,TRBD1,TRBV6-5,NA,TGTGCCAGCAGTCGGCGGTTGACAGGGACCCACGAGCAGTACTTC,CASSRRLTGTHEQYF
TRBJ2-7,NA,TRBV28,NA,TGTGCCAGCATTGGGGCAGGGGTCTATCGAGGGTCTCACGAGCAGTACTTC,CASIGAGVYRGSHEQYF
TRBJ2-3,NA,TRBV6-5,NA,TGTGCCAGCAGTTACTCCTATTCGATGGCGCCAGATACGCAGTATTTT,CASSYSYSMAPDTQYF
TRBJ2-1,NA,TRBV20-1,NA,TGCAGTGCTAGGCCCCAGCGGAAAAACAACAATGAGCAGTTCTTC,CSARPQRKNNNEQFF
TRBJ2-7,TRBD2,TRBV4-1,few,TGCGCCAGCAGCCCCGGGGCTAGCGGGAGTGTATACGAGCAGTACTTC,CASSPGASGSVYEQYF
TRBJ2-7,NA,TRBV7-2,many,TGTGCCAGCAGCTTAGCGGGGCAGTCCTACGAGCAGTACTTC,CASSLAGQSYEQYF
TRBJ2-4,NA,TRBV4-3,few,TGCGCCAGCAGCCAAGATGGGGTAGCCAAAAACATTCAGTACTTC,CASSQDGVAKNIQYF
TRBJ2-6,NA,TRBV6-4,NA,TGTGCCAGCAGCTCCTCCCCGACAGGGAGGAGAGGGGAGACTGGGGCCAACGTCCCGACTTTC,CASSSSPTGRRGETGANVPTF
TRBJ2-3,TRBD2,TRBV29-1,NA,TGCAGCGTTTCCGGGACTAGCGGGAACCCCACAGATACGCAGTATTTT,CSVSGTSGNPTDTQYF
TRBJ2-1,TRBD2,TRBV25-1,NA,TGTGCCAGCAGTGGTGTTACTAGCGGGAGCTACGATGAGCAGTTCTTC,CASSGVTSGSYDEQFF
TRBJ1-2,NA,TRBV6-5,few,TGTGCCAGCAGTTACAACCCCGCTCCTCACAGGTCGGATAACTATGGCTACACCTTC,CASSYNPAPHRSDNYGYTF